The following is a T cell receptor (beta chain) sequence with its context. This entry belongs to a study of blood T cell repertoires in COVID-19. On the study more broadly: Both acute and convalescent COVID-19 samples were obtained from the United States, Italy and Spain. PBMCs, B-cell-depleted T cells, or T cells were the source of the cDNA or gDNA that made up the material.

Germline V gene lookup returns CDR1 LGHDT and CDR2 YNNKEL (reference sequence). The ends were cut back, 0 bases at V and 4 bases at J, with 5 bases in the middle. The CDR3 runs to 13 residues. Per the original methods: Nucleated cell number was recorded as an estimate derived from reference gene primer amplification. Using immunoSEQ multiplex PCR, the repertoire was profiled, and TCRdb retains in-frame clones only, with some absent. V and J calls and clone size are as listed in that table; D and trimming were resolved from the DNA. The sample includes under 350,000 clones, about 88% of them seen just once.

V is TRBV3-1 (or the pseudogene TRBV3-2) and J is TRBJ2-3; D gene unclear. This clonotype was obtained from a man aged 65 to 85 with acute or convalescent COVID-19. Sequenced input: peripheral blood. CDR3: CASSQDQADTQYF. The CDR3 bases are TGTGCCAGCAGCCAAGATCAGGCAGATACGCAGTATTTT.